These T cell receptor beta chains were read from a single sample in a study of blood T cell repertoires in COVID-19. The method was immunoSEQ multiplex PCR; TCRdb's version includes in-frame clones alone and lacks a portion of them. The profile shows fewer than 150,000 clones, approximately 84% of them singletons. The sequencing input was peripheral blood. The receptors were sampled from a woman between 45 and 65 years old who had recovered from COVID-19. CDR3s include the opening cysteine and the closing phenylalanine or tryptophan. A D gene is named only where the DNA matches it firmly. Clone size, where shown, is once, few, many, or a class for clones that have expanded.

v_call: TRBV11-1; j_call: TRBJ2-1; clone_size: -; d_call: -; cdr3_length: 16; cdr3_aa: CASSSRARLASNEQFF; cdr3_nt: TGTGCCAGCAGCTCCCGAGCGAGGCTAGCGTCCAATGAGCAGTTCTTC
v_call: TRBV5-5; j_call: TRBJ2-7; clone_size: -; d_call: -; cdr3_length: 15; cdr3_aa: CASSLLGSVAYEQYF; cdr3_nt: TGTGCCAGCAGCCTTCTAGGGAGTGTCGCCTACGAGCAGTACTTC
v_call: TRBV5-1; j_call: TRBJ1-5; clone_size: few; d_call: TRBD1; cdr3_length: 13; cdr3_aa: CASSEGAGQPQHF; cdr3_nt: TGCGCCAGCAGCGAGGGGGCCGGTCAGCCCCAGCATTTT
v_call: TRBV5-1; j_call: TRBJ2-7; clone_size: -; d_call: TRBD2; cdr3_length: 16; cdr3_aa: CASSLALSGVNYEQYF; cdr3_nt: TGCGCCAGCAGCTTGGCCCTTAGCGGGGTCAACTACGAGCAGTACTTC
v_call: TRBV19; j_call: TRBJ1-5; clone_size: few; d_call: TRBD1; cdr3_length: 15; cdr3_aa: CASSSTGDPYQPQHF; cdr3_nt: TGTGCCAGTAGTAGTACAGGGGACCCTTATCAGCCCCAGCATTTT
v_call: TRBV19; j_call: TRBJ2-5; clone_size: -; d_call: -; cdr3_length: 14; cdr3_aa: CASSIAGNQETQYF; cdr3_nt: TGTGCCAGTAGTATAGCCGGGAACCAAGAGACCCAGTACTTC
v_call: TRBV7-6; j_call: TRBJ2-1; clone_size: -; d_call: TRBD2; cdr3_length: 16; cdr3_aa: CASSGGVSGSYNEQFF; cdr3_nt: TGTGCCAGCAGCGGGGGGGTCTCCGGGAGTTACAATGAGCAGTTCTTC
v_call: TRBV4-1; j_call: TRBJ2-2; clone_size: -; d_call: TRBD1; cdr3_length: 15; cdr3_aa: CASSQHGQGTGELFF; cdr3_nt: TGCGCCAGCAGCCAACATGGACAGGGCACCGGGGAGCTGTTTTTT
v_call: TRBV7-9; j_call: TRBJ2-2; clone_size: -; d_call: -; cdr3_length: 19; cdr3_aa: CASSLLNLVREGNTGELFF; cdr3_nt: TGTGCCAGCAGCTTACTTAACCTGGTGAGGGAAGGAAACACCGGGGAGCTGTTTTTT
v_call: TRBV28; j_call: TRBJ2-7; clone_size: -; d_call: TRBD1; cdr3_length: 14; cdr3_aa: CASSLQGAQYEQYF; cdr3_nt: TGTGCCAGCAGTTTGCAGGGGGCCCAATACGAGCAGTACTTC
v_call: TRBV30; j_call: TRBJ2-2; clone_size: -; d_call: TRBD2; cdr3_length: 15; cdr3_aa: CAWKISGRVTGELFF; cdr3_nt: TGTGCCTGGAAGATTAGCGGGAGGGTAACCGGGGAGCTGTTTTTT
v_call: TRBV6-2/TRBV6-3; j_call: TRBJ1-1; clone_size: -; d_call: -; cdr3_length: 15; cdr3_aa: CASSYAGLRDTEAFF; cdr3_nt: TGTGCCAGCAGTTACGCAGGGTTAAGGGACACTGAAGCTTTCTTT
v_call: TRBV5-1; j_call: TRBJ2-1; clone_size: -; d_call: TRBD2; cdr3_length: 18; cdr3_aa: CASTQDFPGLAPSGEQFF; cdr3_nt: TGCGCCAGCACTCAAGACTTTCCGGGACTAGCTCCTTCGGGTGAGCAGTTCTTC
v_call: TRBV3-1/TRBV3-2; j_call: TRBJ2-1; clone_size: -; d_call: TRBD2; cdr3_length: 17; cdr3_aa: CASSLNLAGGPYNEQFF; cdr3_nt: TGTGCCAGCAGCCTTAATTTAGCGGGAGGTCCCTACAATGAGCAGTTCTTC
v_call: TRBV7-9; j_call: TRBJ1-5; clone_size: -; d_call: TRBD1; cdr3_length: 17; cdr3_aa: CASSPGQVPGGNQPQHF; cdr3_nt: TGTGCCAGCAGCCCGGGACAGGTCCCAGGGGGCAATCAGCCCCAGCATTTT
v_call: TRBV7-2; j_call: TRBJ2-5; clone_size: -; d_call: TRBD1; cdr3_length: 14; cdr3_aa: CASSFQGAGETQYF; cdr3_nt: TGTGCCAGCAGCTTTCAGGGGGCTGGGGAGACCCAGTACTTC
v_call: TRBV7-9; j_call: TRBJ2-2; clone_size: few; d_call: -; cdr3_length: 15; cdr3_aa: CASSPGVGDTGELFF; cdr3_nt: TGTGCCAGCAGCCCCGGGGTAGGCGACACCGGGGAGCTGTTTTTT
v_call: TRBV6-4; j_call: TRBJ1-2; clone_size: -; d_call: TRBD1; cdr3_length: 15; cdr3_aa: CASRPQGLDTYGYTF; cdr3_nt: TGTGCCAGCAGACCACAGGGGTTGGACACCTATGGCTACACCTTC
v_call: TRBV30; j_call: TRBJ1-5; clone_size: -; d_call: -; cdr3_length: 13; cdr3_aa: CAWSATPVQPQHF; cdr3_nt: TGTGCCTGGAGTGCCACCCCGGTCCAGCCCCAGCATTTT
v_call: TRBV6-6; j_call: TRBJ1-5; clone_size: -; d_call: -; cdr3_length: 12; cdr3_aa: CASSKAGQPQHF; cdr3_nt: TGTGCCAGTTCCAAAGCGGGTCAGCCCCAGCATTTT
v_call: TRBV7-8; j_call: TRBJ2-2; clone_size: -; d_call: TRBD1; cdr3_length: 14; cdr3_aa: CAGRIRGRTGELFF; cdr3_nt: TGTGCCGGCAGGATCAGGGGGCGAACCGGGGAGCTGTTTTTT
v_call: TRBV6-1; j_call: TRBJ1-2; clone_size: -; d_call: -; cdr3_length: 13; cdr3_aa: CASSEDPDSGDTF; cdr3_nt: TGTGCCAGCAGTGAAGACCCGGACAGCGGTGACACCTTC
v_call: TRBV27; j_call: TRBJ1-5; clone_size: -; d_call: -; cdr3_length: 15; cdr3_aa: CASSLGRGPGQPQHF; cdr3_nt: TGTGCCAGCAGTTTAGGGAGGGGCCCGGGACAGCCCCAGCATTTT
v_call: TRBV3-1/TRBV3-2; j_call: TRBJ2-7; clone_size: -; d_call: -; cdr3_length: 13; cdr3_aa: CASSQVGVAGQYF; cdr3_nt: TGTGCCAGCAGCCAAGTCGGGGTCGCCGGGCAGTACTTC
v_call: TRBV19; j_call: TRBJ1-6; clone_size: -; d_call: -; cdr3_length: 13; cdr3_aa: CASRDRDNSPLHF; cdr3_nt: TGTGCCAGTAGGGACAGAGATAATTCACCCCTCCACTTT
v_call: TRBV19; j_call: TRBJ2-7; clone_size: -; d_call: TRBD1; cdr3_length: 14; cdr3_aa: CASSIAPGQYEQYF; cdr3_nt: TGTGCCAGTAGTATAGCCCCGGGACAGTACGAGCAGTACTTC
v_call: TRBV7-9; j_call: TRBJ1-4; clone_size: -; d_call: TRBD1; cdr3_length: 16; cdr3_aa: CASSPGDRGTNEKLFF; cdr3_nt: TGTGCCAGCAGCCCAGGGGACAGGGGAACTAATGAAAAACTGTTTTTT
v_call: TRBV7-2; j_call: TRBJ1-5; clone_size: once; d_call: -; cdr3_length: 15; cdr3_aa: CASSLAPSSNQPQHF; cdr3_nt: TGTGCCAGCAGCTTAGCCCCTTCTAGCAATCAGCCCCAGCATTTT
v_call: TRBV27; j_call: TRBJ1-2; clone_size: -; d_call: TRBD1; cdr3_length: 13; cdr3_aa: CASSRDRAGGYTF; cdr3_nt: TGTGCCAGCAGTCGGGACAGGGCTGGTGGCTACACCTTC
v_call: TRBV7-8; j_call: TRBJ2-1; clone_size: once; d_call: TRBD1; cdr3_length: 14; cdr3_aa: CASTLGQPNNEQFF; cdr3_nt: TGTGCCAGCACCCTGGGACAGCCCAACAATGAGCAGTTCTTC
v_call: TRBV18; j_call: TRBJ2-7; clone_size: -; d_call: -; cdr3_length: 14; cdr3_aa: CASSASSNSYEQYF; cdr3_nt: TGTGCCAGCTCAGCGAGTAGCAACTCCTACGAGCAGTACTTC
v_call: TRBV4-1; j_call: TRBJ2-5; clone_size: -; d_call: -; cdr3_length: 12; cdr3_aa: CASSQATGTQYF; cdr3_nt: TGCGCCAGCAGCCAGGCGACGGGGACCCAGTACTTC
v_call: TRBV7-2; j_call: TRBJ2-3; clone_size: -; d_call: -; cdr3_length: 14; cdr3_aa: CASSLVYQADTQYF; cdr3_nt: TGTGCCAGCAGCTTAGTCTATCAGGCAGATACGCAGTATTTT
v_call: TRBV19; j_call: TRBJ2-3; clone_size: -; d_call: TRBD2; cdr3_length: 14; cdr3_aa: CASSIGGGADTQYF; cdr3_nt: TGTGCCAGTAGTATTGGCGGGGGAGCAGATACGCAGTATTTT
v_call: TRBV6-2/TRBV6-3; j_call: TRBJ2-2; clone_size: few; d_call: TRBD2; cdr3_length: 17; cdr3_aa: CASSIRLAGEYTGELFF; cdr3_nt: TGTGCCAGCAGCATAAGACTAGCGGGAGAATATACCGGGGAGCTGTTTTTT
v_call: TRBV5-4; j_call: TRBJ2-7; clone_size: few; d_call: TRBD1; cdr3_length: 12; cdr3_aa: CASSLTGGEQYF; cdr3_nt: TGTGCCAGCAGCTTAACAGGGGGCGAGCAGTACTTC
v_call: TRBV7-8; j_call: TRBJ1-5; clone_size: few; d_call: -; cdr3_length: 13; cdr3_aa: CASSPTANQPQHF; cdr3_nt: TGTGCCAGCAGCCCGACAGCTAATCAGCCCCAGCATTTT
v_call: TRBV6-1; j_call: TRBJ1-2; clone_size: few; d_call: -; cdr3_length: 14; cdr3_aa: CASSEFQGLGGYTF; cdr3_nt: TGTGCCAGCAGTGAATTCCAGGGGCTGGGTGGCTACACCTTC
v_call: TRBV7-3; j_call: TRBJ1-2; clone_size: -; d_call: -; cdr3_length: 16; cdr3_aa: CASSRSRGSEFHGYTF; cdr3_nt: TGTGCCAGCAGCCGGAGTAGGGGCAGTGAGTTCCATGGCTACACCTTC
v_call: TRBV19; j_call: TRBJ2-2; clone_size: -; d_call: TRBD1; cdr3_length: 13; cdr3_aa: CASSSQGAGELFF; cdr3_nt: TGTGCCAGTAGTTCTCAGGGGGCCGGGGAGCTGTTTTTT
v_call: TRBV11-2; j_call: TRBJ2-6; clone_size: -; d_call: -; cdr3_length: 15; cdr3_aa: CASSHTRSGANVLTF; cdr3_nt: TGTGCCAGCAGCCATACTCGGTCTGGGGCCAACGTCCTGACTTTC
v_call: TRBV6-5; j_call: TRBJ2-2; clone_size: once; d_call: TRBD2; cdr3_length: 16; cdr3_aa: CASSWLAGGPNGELFF; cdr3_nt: TGTGCCAGCAGTTGGCTAGCGGGGGGGCCTAACGGGGAGCTGTTTTTT
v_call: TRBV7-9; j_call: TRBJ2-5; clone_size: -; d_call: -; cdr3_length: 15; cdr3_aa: CASSLALAERETQYF; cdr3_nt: TGTGCCAGCAGCTTAGCGCTGGCGGAACGGGAGACCCAGTACTTC
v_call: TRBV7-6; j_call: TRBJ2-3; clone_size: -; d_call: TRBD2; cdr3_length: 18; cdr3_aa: CASSLGGLAGGVPDTQYF; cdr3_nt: TGTGCCAGCAGCTTAGGAGGCCTGGCGGGGGGGGTCCCCGATACGCAGTATTTT
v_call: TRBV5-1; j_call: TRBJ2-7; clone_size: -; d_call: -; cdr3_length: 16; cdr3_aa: CASSPVAGTISYEQYF; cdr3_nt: TGCGCCAGCAGCCCCGTTGCCGGGACAATCTCCTACGAGCAGTACTTC
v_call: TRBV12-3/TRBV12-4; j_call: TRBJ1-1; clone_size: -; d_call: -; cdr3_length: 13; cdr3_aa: CASSLQVRAEAFF; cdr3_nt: TGTGCCAGCAGTTTGCAGGTGAGGGCTGAAGCTTTCTTT
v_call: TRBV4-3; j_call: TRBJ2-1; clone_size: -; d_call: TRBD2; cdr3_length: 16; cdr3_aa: CASSQGPSGTYNEQFF; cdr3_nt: TGCGCCAGCAGCCAAGGACCTAGCGGGACGTACAATGAGCAGTTCTTC
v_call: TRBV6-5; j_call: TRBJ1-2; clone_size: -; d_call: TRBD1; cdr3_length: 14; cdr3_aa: CASSPTTGDYGYTF; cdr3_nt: TGTGCCAGCAGTCCCACGACAGGGGACTATGGCTACACCTTC
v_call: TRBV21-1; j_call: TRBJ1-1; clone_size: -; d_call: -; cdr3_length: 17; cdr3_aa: CASSKVGQGGINTEAFF; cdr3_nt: TGTGCCAGCAGCAAAGTAGGCCAGGGAGGGATAAACACTGAAGCTTTCTTT